The present T cell receptor (beta chain) was sequenced within a study of radiation and T cells in renal cell carcinoma. This clone was seen just once. Time point denoted: baseline pretreatment blood. As to treatment: 15 Gy SBRT to primary tumor, nephrectomy 4 weeks later. The patient's renal cell carcinoma had clear cell pathology. CDR1 MDHEN and CDR2 SYDVKM come from the germline V gene. The CDR3 has 13 residues. Trimming left V 10 bases short and J 6 bases short, with 19 bases between. Profiling relied on immunoSEQ multiplex PCR, and the TCRdb table lists in-frame clones only, not all of them. The sample shows 130,000 or so clones, 70% to 90% of them seen only once.

Sequenced material: blood, taken from a patient whose treatment included radiotherapy and nephrectomy. The TCR was taken from a woman aged 50 to 60 with renal cell carcinoma. The chain employs TRBV28 and TRBJ2-7; no firm D call. Here the CDR3 reads CATHLWETREQYF. CDR3 DNA sequence: TGTGCCACCCACCTATGGGAAACGCGCGAGCAGTACTTC.